This T cell receptor (beta chain) was obtained from a study of blood T cell repertoires in COVID-19. Assay used: immunoSEQ multiplex PCR; TCRdb lists only in-frame clones, some missing. The table shows some 310,000 clones, with roughly 90% occurring only once. Points on this clone: This CDR3 is also generated by other DNA sequences in the sample.

Seattle patient enrollment occurred during active infection, with longitudinal follow-up thereafter. CDR1 is SGHVS and CDR2 is FNYEAQ in the germline V gene. J was trimmed by 4 bases and V by 4 bases; bases with no gene match: 6. The CDR3 is made up of 16 amino acids. The specimen was peripheral blood. This chain links TRBV7-6 with TRBJ2-7; 14 nucleotides align to TRBD2. The clonotype originates from a woman in her twenties or thirties with COVID-19, enrolled during active disease. The CDR3 loop is CASSSGLAGGRYEQYF. CDR3 nucleotide sequence: TGTGCCAGCAGCTCAGGACTAGCGGGAGGACGGTACGAGCAGTACTTC.